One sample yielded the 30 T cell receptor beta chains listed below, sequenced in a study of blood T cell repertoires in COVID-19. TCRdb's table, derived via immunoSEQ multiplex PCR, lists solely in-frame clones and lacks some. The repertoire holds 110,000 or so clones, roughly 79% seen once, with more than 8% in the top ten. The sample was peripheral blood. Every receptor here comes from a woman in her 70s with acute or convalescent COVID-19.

CDR3: CASSYSSGRSTDTQYF. CDR3 nucleotides: TGTGCCAGCAGTTACTCTAGCGGGAGGAGCACAGATACGCAGTATTTT. V gene TRBV6-5 combines with J gene TRBJ2-3, with TRBD2 matching over 10 bases. Germline assignment: CDR1 MNHEY and CDR2 SVGAGI. The CDR3 runs to 16 residues. V was clipped by 0 bases and J by 0 bases; unmatched bases: 0.

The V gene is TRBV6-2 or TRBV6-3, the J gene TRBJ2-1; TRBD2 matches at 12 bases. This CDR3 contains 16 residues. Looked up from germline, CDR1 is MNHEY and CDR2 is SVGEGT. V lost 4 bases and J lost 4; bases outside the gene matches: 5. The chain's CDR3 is CASSLRTSGEYNEQFF. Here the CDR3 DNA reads TGTGCCAGCAGTTTACGGACTAGCGGGGAATACAATGAGCAGTTCTTC.

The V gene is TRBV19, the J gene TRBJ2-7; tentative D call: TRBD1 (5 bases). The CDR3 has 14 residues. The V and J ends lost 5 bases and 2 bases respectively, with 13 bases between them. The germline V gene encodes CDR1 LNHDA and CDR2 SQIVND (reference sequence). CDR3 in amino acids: CASSPSSGPYEQYF. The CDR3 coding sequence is TGTGCCAGTAGTCCCTCTTCAGGGCCCTACGAGCAGTACTTC.

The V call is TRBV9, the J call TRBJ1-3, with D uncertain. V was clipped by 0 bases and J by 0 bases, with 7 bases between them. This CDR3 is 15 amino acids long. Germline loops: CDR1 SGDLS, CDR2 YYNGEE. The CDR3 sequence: CASSVGANSGNTIYF. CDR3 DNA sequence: TGTGCCAGCAGCGTAGGGGCAAACTCTGGAAACACCATATATTTT.

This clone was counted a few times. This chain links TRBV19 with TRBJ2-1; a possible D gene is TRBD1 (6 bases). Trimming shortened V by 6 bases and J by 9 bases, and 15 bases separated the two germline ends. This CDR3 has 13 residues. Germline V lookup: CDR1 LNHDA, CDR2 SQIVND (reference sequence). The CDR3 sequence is CASSGQPQGEQFF. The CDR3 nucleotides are TGTGCCAGTAGCGGACAGCCCCAAGGTGAGCAGTTCTTC.

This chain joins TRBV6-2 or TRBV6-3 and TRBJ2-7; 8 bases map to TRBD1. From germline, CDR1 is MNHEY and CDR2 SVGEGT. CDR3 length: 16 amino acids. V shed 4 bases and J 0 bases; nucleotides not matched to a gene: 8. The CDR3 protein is CASSFPRTGPSYEQYF. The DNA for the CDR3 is TGTGCCAGCAGTTTCCCCCGGACAGGGCCCTCCTACGAGCAGTACTTC.

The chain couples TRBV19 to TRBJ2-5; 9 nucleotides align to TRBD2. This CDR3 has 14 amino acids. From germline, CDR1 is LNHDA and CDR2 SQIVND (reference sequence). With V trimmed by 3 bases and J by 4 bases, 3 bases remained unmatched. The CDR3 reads CASSIGAGGETQYF. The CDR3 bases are TGTGCCAGTAGTATTGGAGCGGGAGGAGAGACCCAGTACTTC. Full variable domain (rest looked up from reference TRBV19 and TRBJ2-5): DGGITQSPKYLFRKEGQNVTLSCEQNLNHDAMYWYRQDPGQGLRLIYYSQIVNDFQKGDIAEGYSVSREKKESFPLTVTSAQKNPTAFYLCASSIGAGGETQYFGPGTRLLVL.

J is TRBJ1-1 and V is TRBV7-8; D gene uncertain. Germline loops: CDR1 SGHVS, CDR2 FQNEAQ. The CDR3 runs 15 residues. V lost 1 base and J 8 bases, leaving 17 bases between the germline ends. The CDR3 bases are TGTGCCAGCAGCTTAGGAGGAGGTCGGCGGGGAGAAGCTTTCTTT. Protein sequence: CASSLGGGRRGEAFF.

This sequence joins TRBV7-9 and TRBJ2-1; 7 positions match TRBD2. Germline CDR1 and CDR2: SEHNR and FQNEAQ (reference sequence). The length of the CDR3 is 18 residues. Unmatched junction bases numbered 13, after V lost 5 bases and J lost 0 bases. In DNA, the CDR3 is TGTGCCAGCAGCCCACGGGAGGCTAGCGGCCCCTCCTACAATGAGCAGTTCTTC. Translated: CASSPREASGPSYNEQFF.

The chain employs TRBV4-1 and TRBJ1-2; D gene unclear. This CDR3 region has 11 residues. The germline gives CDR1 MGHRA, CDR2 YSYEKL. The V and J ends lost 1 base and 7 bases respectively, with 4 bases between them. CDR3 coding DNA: TGCGCCAGCAGCCAAGGTCTTGGCTACACCTTC. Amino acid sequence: CASSQGLGYTF.

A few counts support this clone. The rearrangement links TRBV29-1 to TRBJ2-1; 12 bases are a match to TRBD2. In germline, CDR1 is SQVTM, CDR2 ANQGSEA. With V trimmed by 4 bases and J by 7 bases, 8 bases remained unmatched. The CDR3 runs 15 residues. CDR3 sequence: CSVGSTSGRGNEQFF. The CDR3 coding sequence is TGCAGCGTTGGCTCGACTAGCGGGAGAGGGAATGAGCAGTTCTTC.

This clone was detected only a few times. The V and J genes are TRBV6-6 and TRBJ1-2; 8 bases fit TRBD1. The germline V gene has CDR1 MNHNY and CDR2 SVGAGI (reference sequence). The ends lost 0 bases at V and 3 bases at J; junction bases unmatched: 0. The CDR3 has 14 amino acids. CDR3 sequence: CASSYSGQDYGYTF. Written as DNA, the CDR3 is TGTGCCAGCAGTTACTCGGGACAGGACTATGGCTACACCTTC.

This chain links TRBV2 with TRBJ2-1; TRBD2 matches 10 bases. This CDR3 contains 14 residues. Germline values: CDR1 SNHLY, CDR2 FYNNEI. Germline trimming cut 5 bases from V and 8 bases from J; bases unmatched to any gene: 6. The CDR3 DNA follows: TGTGCCAGCAGTAACAGCGGGGGGGCCGATGAGCAGTTCTTC. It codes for CASSNSGGADEQFF. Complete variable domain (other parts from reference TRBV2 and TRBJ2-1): EPEVTQTPSHQVTQMGQEVILRCVPISNHLYFYWYRQILGQKVEFLVSFYNNEISEKSEIFDDQFSVERPDGSNFTLKIRSTKLEDSAMYFCASSNSGGADEQFFGPGTRLTVL.

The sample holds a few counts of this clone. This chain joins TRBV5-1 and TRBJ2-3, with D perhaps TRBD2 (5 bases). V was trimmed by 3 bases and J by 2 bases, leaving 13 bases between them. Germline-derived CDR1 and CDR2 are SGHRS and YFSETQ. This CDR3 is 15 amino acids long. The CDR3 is CASSSVGGDTDTQYF. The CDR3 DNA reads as TGCGCCAGCAGCTCGGTCGGAGGAGACACAGATACGCAGTATTTT.

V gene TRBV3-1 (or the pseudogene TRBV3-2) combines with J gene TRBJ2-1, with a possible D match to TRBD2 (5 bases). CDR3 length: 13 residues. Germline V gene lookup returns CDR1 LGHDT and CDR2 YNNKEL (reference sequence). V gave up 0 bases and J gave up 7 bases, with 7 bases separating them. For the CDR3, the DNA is TGTGCCAGCAGCCAAGAACGGGGAAATGAGCAGTTCTTC. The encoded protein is CASSQERGNEQFF.

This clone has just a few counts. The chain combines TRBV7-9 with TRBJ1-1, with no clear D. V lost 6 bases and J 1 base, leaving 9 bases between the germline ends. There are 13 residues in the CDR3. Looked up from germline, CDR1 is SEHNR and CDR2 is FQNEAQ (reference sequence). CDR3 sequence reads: CASSSGWNTEAFF. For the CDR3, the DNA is TGTGCCAGCAGTTCGGGTTGGAACACTGAAGCTTTCTTT.

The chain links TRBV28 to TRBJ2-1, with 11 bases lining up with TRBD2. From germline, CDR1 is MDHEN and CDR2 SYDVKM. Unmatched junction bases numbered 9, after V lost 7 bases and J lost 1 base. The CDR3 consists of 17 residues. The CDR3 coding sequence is TGTGCCAGCACTGGGGGAGTAGCGGGAGGGTCCTACAATGAGCAGTTCTTC. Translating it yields CASTGGVAGGSYNEQFF.

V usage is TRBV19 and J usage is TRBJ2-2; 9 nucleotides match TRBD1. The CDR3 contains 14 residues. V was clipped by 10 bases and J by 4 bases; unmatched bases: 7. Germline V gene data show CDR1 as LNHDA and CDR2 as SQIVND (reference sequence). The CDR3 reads CATRRGQGTGELFF. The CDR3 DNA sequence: TGTGCCACCCGCCGGGGACAGGGCACCGGGGAGCTGTTTTTT.

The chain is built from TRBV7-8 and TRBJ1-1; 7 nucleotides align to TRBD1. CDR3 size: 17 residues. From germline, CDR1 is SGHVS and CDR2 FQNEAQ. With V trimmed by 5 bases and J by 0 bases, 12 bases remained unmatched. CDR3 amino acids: CASSPLRAGGLNTEAFF. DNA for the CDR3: TGTGCCAGCAGCCCCCTTAGGGCAGGGGGTTTGAACACTGAAGCTTTCTTT.

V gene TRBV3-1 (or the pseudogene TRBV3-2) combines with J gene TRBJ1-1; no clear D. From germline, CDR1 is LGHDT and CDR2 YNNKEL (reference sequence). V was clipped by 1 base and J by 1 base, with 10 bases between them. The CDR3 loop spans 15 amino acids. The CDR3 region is CASSQGVRGNTEAFF. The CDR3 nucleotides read TGTGCCAGCAGCCAAGGAGTCCGGGGGAACACTGAAGCTTTCTTT.

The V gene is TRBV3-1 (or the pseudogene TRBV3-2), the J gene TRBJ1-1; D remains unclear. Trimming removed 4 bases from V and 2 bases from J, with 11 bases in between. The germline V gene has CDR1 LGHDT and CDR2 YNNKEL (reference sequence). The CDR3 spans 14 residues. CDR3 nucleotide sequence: TGTGCCAGCAGCCGATGGGAGGGAAACACTGAAGCTTTCTTT. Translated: CASSRWEGNTEAFF.

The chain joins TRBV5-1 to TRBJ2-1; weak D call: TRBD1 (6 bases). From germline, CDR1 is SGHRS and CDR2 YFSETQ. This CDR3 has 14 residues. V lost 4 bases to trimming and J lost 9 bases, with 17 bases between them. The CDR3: CASSPGETRGEQFF. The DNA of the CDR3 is TGCGCCAGCAGCCCAGGGGAAACTAGAGGTGAGCAGTTCTTC.

This CDR3 reads CASSERSRVDEKLFF. The CDR3 DNA follows: TGTGCCAGCAGTGAAAGGTCCAGGGTAGATGAAAAACTGTTTTTT. The V call is TRBV2, the J call TRBJ1-4; possible D gene TRBD1, 5 bases. Looked up from germline, CDR1 is SNHLY and CDR2 is FYNNEI. The CDR3 runs 15 residues. V was shortened by 2 bases and J by 6 bases, with 13 bases between the two germline ends.

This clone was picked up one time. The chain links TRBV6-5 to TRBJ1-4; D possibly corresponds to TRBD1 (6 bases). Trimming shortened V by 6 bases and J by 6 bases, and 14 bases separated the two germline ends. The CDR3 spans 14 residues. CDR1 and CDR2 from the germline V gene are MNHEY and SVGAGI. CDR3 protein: CASSAGTTYEKLFF. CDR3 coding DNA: TGTGCCAGCAGCGCCGGGACAACCTATGAAAAACTGTTTTTT.

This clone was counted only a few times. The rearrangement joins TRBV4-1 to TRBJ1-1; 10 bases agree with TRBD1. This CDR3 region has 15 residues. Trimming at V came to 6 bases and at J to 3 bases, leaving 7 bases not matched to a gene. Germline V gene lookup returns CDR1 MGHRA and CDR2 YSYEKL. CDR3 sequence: CASSKGDRGHTEAFF. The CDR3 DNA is TGCGCCAGCAGTAAAGGAGACAGGGGGCACACTGAAGCTTTCTTT.

This CDR3 reads CASSFAGLTGELFF. In DNA form, the CDR3 reads TGTGCCAGCAGTTTCGCGGGATTAACCGGGGAGCTGTTTTTT. The V and J genes are TRBV27 and TRBJ2-2, with D possibly being TRBD2 (6 bases). The CDR3 runs 14 residues. CDR1 is MNHEY and CDR2 is SMNVEV in the germline V gene (reference sequence). V was trimmed by 3 bases and J by 5 bases, leaving 10 bases between them.

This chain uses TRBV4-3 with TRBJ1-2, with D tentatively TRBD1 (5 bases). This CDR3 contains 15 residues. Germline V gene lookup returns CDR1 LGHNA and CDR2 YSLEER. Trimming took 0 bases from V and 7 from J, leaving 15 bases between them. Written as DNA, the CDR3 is TGCGCCAGCAGCCAAGACTTCGGGGGTTACGGTGGCTACACCTTC. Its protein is CASSQDFGGYGGYTF.

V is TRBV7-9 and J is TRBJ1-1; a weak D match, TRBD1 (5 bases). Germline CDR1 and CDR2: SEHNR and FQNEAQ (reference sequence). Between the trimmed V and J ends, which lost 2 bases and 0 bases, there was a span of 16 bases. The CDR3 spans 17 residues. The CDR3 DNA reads TGTGCCAGCAGCTTAATCCTAGCGGGGCCCATGAACACTGAAGCTTTCTTT. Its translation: CASSLILAGPMNTEAFF.

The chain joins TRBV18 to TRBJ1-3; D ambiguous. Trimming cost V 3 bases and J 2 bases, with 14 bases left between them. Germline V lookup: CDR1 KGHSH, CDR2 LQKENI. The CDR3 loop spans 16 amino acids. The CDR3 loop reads CASSPIGSGPGNTIYF. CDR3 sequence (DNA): TGTGCCAGCTCACCGATTGGGAGCGGACCTGGAAACACCATATATTTT.

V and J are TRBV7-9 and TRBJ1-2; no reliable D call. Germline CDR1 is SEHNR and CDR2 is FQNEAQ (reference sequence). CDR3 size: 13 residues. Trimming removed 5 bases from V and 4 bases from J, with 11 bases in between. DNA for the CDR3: TGTGCCAGCAGCCAAGGGAGCATCTATGGCTACACCTTC. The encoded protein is CASSQGSIYGYTF.